This entry features one TCR beta chain sequence. At least ten counts were recorded for this clone. The antigen this receptor binds is unknown. The record has no base qualities; no much larger clone is one base away. V has 3 bases trimmed and J has 0 bases trimmed; junction bases matching no gene number 6. From a lookup of the germline V gene (reference sequence), CDR1 and CDR2 are SGHNT and YYREEE. The cysteine opens and the phenylalanine closes a CDR3 of 15 amino acids. The retained sequence is limited to the CDR3, 45 bases, with the frame set at the first base. This sample was taken from a study of shared clonotypes between healthy human individuals (dated by TCRdb to 2020 to 2022). With respect to the entire study: The cohort included three men and a couple of women between 18 and 49 years of age. Different laboratories and diverse techniques were used to prepare libraries and sequence TCR repertoires, to increase sequencing depth and limit assay-specific biases. To estimate repertoire size and how much clonotype sharing occurs between individuals, the study deeply sequenced the blood TCR repertoires of several healthy adults. Between about 0.9 and 8.9 billion PBMCs per donor were obtained by leukapheresis.

Using the deep immunoSEQ assay, multiplex PCR amplified TCR CDR3 regions from genomic DNA. Genomic DNA extracted from each cell subset was distributed evenly over all wells of several immunoSEQ 96-well plates, and each plate served as one replicate. Each replicate PCR for unsorted PBMC received about 300 ng genomic DNA, equal to tens of thousands of T cell genomes. Unsorted PBMC genomic DNA was sequenced across ten immunoSEQ deep assay plates. The purified libraries were quantified using a Qubit 3.0 fluorometer, sized with a Bioanalyzer 2100, and then quantified again using the KAPA Library Quantification kit. Each immunoSEQ 96-well plate was sequenced on its own single-read 150-cycle Illumina NextSeq 550 flow cell. On the authors' methods: Because the immunoSEQ output included only junctional sequences and no quality scores, the filtering could not be the same as the filtering used for full-length reads. To assign V/J genes and CDR3, sequences were annotated against IMGT germline references using PyIR, a Python wrapper for IgBLAST v1.9. Reads were removed for weak V/J assignments (E-value above 1e-6), missing CDR3, stop codons, out-of-frame junctions, or ambiguous translated residues. V3J clonotypes were defined as sequences sharing the same inferred V gene, J gene, and CDR3 amino acid sequence. Percentage overlap between repertoires was computed as shared unique clonotypes divided by the size of the smaller repertoire. Richness of each repertoire was evaluated using RTK rarefaction, the Chao1 estimator, and Recon v2.1 estimates of unobserved clonotypes. What TCRdb holds here is the immuneACCESS table cut down to in-frame rearrangements. Part of the clones is not present; checked against another copy, under half of the missing clones reflect an unresolved V gene, and the others are unexplained. V and J calls and clone size are copied from that table; D and trimming were computed from the DNA. For this sample the table gives around 450,000 clones, of which 79% were detected only once. Approximately 13% of the sample rests with the top ten.

Paper-wide results and their limitations: Pairwise subsampling indicated that sequencing depth was expected to affect the degree of clonotype sharing among donors. The small number of donors limited the genetic and exposure-history diversity represented. Sampling was limited to blood, and TCR repertoires in tissue likely differ from TCR repertoires in blood.

The donors were healthy, HIV-negative adults with no recently reported acute infections or vaccinations. Only Caucasian adults living in Nashville, Tennessee, USA were represented among the donors. For unsorted samples, some 100 million PBMCs were counted and genomic DNA was extracted with the QIAamp DNA Blood Mini kit. After blood collection by leukapheresis, PBMCs were isolated using Ficoll-Histopaque density gradient centrifugation and then cryopreserved in the vapor phase of liquid nitrogen. The specimen sequenced was PBMCs. This clonotype was obtained from a woman aged 40 to 55 in good health. Some clones in this sample may be carry-over from other donors' samples. This chain joins TRBV5-4 to TRBJ2-7, with TRBD2 matching 7 junction bases. The CDR3 protein is CASSSPGLSSYEQYF. In nucleotide form, the sequence is TGTGCCAGCAGCTCCCCGGGACTATCCTCCTACGAGCAGTACTTC.